This T cell receptor (beta chain) is drawn from a study of cytomegalovirus exposure and HLA in healthy donors. Study-wide context: Earlier sequencing of 150 million to 200 million T cells yielded fewer than 140 million unique TCR beta sequences.

Both 60 Vbeta primers and 13 Jbeta primers went into the PCR. The protocol was immunoSEQ multiplex PCR, while the TCRdb copy is restricted to in-frame clones and leaves out a portion. The sample contains some 150,000 clones, more than 60% of which appear only once. A remark on this clone: Its target is not known.

Although they were nominally healthy when sampled, donors likely had unrecorded immune exposures. Trimming took 4 bases from V and 6 from J, leaving 9 bases between them. Germline V gene lookup returns CDR1 LGHNA and CDR2 YSLEER. The CDR3 sequence is 13 residues long. Overall study results and limits: By a later analysis, the bulk of CMV-associated TCR beta chains appeared HLA-restricted.

The sequence came from a human donor in good health. The sample consisted of PBMCs. The chain recombines TRBV4-3 with TRBJ2-2; the D is unclear. For the CDR3, the DNA is TGCGCCAGCAGCCCCCCCCGCGCCGGGGAGCTGTTTTTT. Its protein is CASSPPRAGELFF.